A single T cell receptor beta chain is shown here with its context. These data originate in a study of T cell changes during pregnancy in multiple sclerosis. Clones were read by immunoSEQ multiplex PCR, and TCRdb kept only the in-frame ones, dropping some. The table records under 110,000 clones, more than 80% of them present only once. In germline, CDR1 is SGHVS, CDR2 FNYEAQ. This CDR3 comprises 19 residues. V was trimmed by 0 bases and J by 2 bases, leaving 19 bases between them. The TCR was taken from a female donor with multiple sclerosis, enrolled in a pregnancy study. The sequenced sample was peripheral blood, obtained before pregnancy. The V and J genes are TRBV7-6 and TRBJ2-2, with D maybe TRBD2 (5 bases). The CDR3 loop is CASSLAPRASRTNTGELFF. The CDR3 nucleotides read TGTGCCAGCAGCTTAGCCCCTCGGGCTAGCCGAACAAACACCGGGGAGCTGTTTTTT.